Shown below are 5 T cell receptor beta chains from a single sample sequenced in a study of T-cell reconstitution after alpha-beta-depleted transplantation in children (TCRdb year 2016). Receptors were amplified or captured by PCR. The listed sequencing device is Illumina HiSeq 2500. Molecular barcoding was employed in the preparation of TCR libraries, with unique molecular identifiers being used to normalize TCRbeta repertoire quantification. Using fastp trimming at Q25 and MiXCR clonotype assembly, TCRdb reanalyzed the public sequencing data and kept in-frame beta chains. Duplicate CDR3 protein sequences are folded into a single record with the most common DNA and genes. This sample lists hundreds of thousands of distinct CDR3 sequences; about 10% were detected once. The ten largest make up 3.5% to 5% of the sample. Sequenced material: PBMCs from the stem cell graft donor, taken from the stem cell graft. These receptors all stem from a human donor who donated a stem cell graft to a child with acute myeloid leukemia.

This clonotype was seen a handful of times. The rearrangement uses TRBV29-1 and TRBJ2-2; possible D gene TRBD2, 6 bases. Germline CDR1 and CDR2: SQVTM and ANQGSEA. V was shortened by 5 bases and J by 6 bases, with 13 bases between the two germline ends. CDR3 length: 13 residues. CDR3: CSVQTRGSGELFF. The CDR3 DNA is TGCAGCGTTCAAACGCGGGGATCCGGGGAGCTGTTTTTT.

This clonotype showed up just a few times. The genes are TRBV12-3 or TRBV12-4 and TRBJ1-4; no clear D gene. Trimming shortened V by 2 bases and J by 13 bases, and 23 bases separated the two germline ends. This CDR3 is 16 amino acids long. The CDR3 is CASSLRATRSHEGLFF. Written as DNA, the CDR3 is TGTGCCAGCAGTTTAAGGGCGACTCGCTCCCACGAGGGACTGTTTTTT.

This clonotype was seen a handful of times. The genes are TRBV20-1 and TRBJ1-4; the D gene is possibly TRBD1 (5 bases). The CDR3 contains 14 residues. In germline, CDR1 is DFQATT, CDR2 SNEGSKA (reference sequence). V was cut by 7 bases and J by 8 bases, with 20 bases left in between. The CDR3, as DNA: TGCAGTGTTAACGACCGGGACGTATGGGAAAAACTGTTTTTT. Translated, it gives CSVNDRDVWEKLFF.

J is TRBJ1-6 and V is TRBV25-1; D uncertain. Germline lookup yields CDR1 MGHDK and CDR2 SYGVNS. There are 14 residues in the CDR3. Trimming took off 5 bases at V and 4 bases at J, with 9 bases between the two ends. CDR3: CASSPSEYNSPLHF. The CDR3 DNA follows: TGTGCCAGCAGTCCCTCGGAGTATAATTCACCCCTCCACTTT.

The V call is TRBV15, the J call TRBJ1-1, with D uncertain. The V and J ends lost 0 bases and 6 bases respectively, with 5 bases between them. The length of the CDR3 is 12 residues. Per the germline V gene, CDR1 is LNHNV and CDR2 is YYDKDF (reference sequence). CDR3 nucleotide sequence: TGTGCCACCAGCAGAGATGAGGCTGAAGCTTTCTTT. This translates into CATSRDEAEAFF.